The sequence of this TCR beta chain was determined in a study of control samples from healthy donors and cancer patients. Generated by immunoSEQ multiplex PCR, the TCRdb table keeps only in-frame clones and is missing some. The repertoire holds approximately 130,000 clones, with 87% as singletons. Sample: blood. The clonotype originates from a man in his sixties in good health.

CDR3 nucleotides: TGTGCCAACGAATCGACACCGGGACAGGCTTACGAGCAGTACTTC. Protein sequence: CANESTPGQAYEQYF. This chain uses TRBV9 with TRBJ2-7; the match to TRBD1 covers 8 bases. Germline CDR1 is SGDLS and CDR2 is YYNGEE. The trim removed 9 bases at V and 4 bases at J, leaving 15 bases unmatched. This CDR3 contains 15 residues.